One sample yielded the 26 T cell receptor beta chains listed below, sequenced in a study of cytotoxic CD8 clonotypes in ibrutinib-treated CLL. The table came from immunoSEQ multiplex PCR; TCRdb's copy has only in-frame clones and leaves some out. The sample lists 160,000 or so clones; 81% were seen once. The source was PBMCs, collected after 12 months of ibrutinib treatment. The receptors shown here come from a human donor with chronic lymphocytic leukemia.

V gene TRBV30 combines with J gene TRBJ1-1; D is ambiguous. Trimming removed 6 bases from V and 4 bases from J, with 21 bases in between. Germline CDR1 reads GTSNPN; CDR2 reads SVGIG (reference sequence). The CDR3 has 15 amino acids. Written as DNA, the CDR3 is TGTGCCTGTCACCTATCAGGAACGCCGAGCACTGAAGCTTTCTTT. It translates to CACHLSGTPSTEAFF.

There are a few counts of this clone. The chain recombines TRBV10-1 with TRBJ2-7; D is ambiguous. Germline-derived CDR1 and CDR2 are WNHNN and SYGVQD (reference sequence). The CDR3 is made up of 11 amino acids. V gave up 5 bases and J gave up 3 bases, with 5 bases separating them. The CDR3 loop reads CASSNYYEQYF. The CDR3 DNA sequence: TGCGCCAGCAGTAACTACTACGAGCAGTACTTC.

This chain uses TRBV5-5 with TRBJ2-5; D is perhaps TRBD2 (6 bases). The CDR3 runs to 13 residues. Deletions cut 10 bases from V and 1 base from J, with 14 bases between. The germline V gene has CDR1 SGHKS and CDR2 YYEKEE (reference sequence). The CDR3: CASGGAPQETQYF. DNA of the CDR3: TGTGCCTCGGGCGGGGCCCCCCAAGAGACCCAGTACTTC.

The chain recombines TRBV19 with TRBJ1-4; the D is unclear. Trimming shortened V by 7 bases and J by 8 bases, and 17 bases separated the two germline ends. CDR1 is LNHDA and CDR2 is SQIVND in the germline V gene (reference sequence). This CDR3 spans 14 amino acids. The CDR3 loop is CASTPGRLLEKLFF. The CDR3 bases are TGTGCCAGTACCCCGGGCCGCCTCTTAGAAAAACTGTTTTTT. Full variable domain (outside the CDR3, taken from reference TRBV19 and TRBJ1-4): DGGITQSPKYLFRKEGQNVTLSCEQNLNHDAMYWYRQDPGQGLRLIYYSQIVNDFQKGDIAEGYSVSREKKESFPLTVTSAQKNPTAFYLCASTPGRLLEKLFFGSGTQLSVL.

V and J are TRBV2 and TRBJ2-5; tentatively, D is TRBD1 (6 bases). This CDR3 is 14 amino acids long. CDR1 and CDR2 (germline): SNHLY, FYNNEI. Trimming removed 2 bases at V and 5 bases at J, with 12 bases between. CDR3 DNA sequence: TGTGCCAGCAGTGAAAGAGGGGGATGGGAGACCCAGTACTTC. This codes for CASSERGGWETQYF. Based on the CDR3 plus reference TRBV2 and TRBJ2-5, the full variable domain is EPEVTQTPSHQVTQMGQEVILRCVPISNHLYFYWYRQILGQKVEFLVSFYNNEISEKSEIFDDQFSVERPDGSNFTLKIRSTKLEDSAMYFCASSERGGWETQYFGPGTRLLVL.

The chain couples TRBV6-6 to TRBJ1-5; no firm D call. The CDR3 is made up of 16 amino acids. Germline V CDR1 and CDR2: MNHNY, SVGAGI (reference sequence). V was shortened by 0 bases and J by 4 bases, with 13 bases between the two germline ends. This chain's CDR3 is CASSYSPHSGNQPQHF. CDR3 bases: TGTGCCAGCAGTTACTCACCCCACTCGGGAAATCAGCCCCAGCATTTT.

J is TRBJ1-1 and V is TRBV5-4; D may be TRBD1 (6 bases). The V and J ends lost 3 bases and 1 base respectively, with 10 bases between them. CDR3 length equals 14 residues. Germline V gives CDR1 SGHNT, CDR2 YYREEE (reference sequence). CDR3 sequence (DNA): TGTGCCAGCAGCTGGGCGGACAGGAACACTGAAGCTTTCTTT. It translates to CASSWADRNTEAFF. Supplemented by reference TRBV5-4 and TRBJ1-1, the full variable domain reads ETGVTQSPTHLIKTRGQQVTLRCSSQSGHNTVSWYQQALGQGPQFIFQYYREEENGRGNFPPRFSGLQFPNYSSELNVNALELDDSALYLCASSWADRNTEAFFGQGTRLTVV.

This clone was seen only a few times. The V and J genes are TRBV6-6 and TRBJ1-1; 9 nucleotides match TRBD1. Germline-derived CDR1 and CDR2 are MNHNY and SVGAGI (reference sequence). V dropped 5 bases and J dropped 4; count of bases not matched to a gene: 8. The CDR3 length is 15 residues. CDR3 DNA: TGTGCCAGCAGTCACCCGGGACAGGGTGGCACTGAAGCTTTCTTT. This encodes CASSHPGQGGTEAFF.

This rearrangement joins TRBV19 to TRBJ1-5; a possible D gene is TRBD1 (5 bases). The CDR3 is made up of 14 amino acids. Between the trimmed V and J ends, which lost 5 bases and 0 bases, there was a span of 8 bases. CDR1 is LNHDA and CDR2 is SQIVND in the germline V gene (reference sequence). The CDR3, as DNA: TGTGCCAGTAGTGGCGACAGTAGCAATCAGCCCCAGCATTTT. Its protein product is CASSGDSSNQPQHF.

The CDR3 bases are TGTGCCAGCAGGACCGGGACACTCAACTATGGCTACACCTTC. The encoded protein is CASRTGTLNYGYTF. This chain links TRBV28 with TRBJ1-2; D might be TRBD1 (6 bases). V dropped 6 bases and J dropped 2 bases, with 13 bases sitting between them. This CDR3 contains 14 residues. Per the germline V gene, CDR1 is MDHEN and CDR2 is SYDVKM.

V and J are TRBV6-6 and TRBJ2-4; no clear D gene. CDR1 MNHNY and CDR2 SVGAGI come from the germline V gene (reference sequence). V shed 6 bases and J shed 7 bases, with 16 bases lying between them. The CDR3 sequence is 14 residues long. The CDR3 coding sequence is TGTGCCAGCAGGACACGGAACGTAGATAACATTCAGTACTTC. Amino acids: CASRTRNVDNIQYF.

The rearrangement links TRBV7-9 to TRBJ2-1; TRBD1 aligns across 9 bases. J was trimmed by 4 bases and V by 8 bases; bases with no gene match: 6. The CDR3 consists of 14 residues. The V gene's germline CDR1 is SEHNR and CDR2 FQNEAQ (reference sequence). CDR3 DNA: TGTGCCAGCGTCGGACAGGGGAAATACAATGAGCAGTTCTTC. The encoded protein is CASVGQGKYNEQFF.

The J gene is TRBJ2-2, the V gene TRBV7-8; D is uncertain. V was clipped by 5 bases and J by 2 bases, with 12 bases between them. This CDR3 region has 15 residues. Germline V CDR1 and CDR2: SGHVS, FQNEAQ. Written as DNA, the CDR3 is TGTGCCAGCAGCAAGCAACTCAAAAACACCGGGGAGCTGTTTTTT. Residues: CASSKQLKNTGELFF.

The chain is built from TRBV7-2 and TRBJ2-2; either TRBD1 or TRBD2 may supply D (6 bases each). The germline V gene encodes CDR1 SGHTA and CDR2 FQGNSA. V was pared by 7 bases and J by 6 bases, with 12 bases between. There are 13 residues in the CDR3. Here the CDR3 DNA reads TGTGCCAGCAAGGAGGGGGACGCCGGGGAGCTGTTTTTT. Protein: CASKEGDAGELFF. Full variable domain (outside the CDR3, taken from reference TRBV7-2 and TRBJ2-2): GAGVSQSPSNKVTEKGKDVELRCDPISGHTALYWYRQSLGQGLEFLIYFQGNSAPDKSGLPSDRFSAERTGGSVSTLTIQRTQQEDSAVYLCASKEGDAGELFFGEGSRLTVL.

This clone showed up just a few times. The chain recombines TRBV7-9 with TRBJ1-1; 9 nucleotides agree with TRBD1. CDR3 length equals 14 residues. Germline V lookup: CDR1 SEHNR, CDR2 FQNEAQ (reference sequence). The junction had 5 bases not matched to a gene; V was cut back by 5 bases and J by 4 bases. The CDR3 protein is CASSGTGTSTEAFF. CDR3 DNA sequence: TGTGCCAGCAGCGGGACAGGGACGAGCACTGAAGCTTTCTTT. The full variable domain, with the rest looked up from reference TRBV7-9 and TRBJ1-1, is DTGVSQNPRHKITKRGQNVTFRCDPISEHNRLYWYRQTLGQGPEFLTYFQNEAQLEKSRLLSDRFSAERPKGSFSTLEIQRTEQGDSAMYLCASSGTGTSTEAFFGQGTRLTVV.

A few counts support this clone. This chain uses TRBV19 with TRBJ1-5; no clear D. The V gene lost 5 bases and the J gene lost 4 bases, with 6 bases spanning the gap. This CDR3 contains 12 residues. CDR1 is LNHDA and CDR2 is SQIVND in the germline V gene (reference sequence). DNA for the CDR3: TGTGCCAGTAGTCCACAGAATCAGCCCCAGCATTTT. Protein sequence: CASSPQNQPQHF.

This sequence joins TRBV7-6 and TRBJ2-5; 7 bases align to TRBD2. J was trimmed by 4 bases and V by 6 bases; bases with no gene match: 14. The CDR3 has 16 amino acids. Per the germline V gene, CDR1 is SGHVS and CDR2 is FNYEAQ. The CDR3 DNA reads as TGTGCCAGCAGACCCGCTGGGCGGGGGAGGAGAGAGACCCAGTACTTC. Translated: CASRPAGRGRRETQYF. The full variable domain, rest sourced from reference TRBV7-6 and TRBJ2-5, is GAGVSQSPRYKVTKRGQDVALRCDPISGHVSLYWYRQALGQGPEFLTYFNYEAQQDKSGLPNDRFSAERPEGSISTLTIQRTEQRDSAMYRCASRPAGRGRRETQYFGPGTRLLVL.

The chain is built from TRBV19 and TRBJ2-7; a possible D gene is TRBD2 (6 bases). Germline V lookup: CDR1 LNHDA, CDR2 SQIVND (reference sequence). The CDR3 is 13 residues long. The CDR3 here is CAASPGGAPEQYF. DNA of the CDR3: TGTGCAGCGTCCCCTGGAGGGGCGCCCGAGCAGTACTTC.

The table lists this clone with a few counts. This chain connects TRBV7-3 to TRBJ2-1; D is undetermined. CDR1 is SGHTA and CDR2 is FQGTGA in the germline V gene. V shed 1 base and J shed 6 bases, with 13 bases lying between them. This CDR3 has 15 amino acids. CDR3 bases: TGTGCCAGCAGCTTAAGGGGTGAGGTAGCCAATGAGCAGTTCTTC. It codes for CASSLRGEVANEQFF.

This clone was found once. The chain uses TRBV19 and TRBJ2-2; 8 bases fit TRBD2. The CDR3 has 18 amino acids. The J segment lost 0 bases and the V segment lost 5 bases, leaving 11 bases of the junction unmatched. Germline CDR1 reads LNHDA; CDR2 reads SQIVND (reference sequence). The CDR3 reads CASSLRTSGGANTGELFF. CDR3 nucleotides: TGTGCCAGTAGTCTCCGAACGAGCGGGGGAGCGAACACCGGGGAGCTGTTTTTT. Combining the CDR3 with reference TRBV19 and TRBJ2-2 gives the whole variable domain DGGITQSPKYLFRKEGQNVTLSCEQNLNHDAMYWYRQDPGQGLRLIYYSQIVNDFQKGDIAEGYSVSREKKESFPLTVTSAQKNPTAFYLCASSLRTSGGANTGELFFGEGSRLTVL.

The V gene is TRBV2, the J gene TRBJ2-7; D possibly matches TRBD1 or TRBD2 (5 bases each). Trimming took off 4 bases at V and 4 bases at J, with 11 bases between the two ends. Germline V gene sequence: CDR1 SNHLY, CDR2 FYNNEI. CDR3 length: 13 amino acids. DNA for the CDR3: TGTGCCAGCAGTGGGGACGGGTGGTACGAGCAGTACTTC. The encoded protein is CASSGDGWYEQYF.

In DNA form, the CDR3 reads TGTGCCAGCAGTTTCCGAAGGGGGGAGTATGGCTACACCTTC. Its translation: CASSFRRGEYGYTF. The V gene is TRBV28, the J gene TRBJ1-2; D is possibly TRBD1 (6 bases). In germline, CDR1 is MDHEN, CDR2 SYDVKM. The ends were cut back, 3 bases at V and 5 bases at J, with 13 bases in the middle. The CDR3 is made up of 14 amino acids.

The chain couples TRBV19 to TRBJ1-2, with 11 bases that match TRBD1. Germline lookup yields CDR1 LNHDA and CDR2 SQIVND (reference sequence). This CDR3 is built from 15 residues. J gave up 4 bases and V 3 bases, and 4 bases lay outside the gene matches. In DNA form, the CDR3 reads TGTGCCAGTAGTATTGCCGGGACAGGGGGCTATGGCTACACCTTC. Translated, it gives CASSIAGTGGYGYTF.

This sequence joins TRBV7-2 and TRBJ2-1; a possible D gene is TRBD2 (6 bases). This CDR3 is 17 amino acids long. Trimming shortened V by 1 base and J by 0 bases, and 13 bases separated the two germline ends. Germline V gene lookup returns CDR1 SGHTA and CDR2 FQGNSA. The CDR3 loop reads CASSLGSRGGSYNEQFF. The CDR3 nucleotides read TGTGCCAGCAGCTTAGGGTCACGGGGAGGCTCCTACAATGAGCAGTTCTTC.

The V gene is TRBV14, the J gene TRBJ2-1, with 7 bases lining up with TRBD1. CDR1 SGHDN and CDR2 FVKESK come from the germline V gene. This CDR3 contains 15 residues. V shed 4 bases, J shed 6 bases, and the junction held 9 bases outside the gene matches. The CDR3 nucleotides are TGTGCCAGCAGCCCCGGGACAGCAAGAGGCAATGAGCAGTTCTTC. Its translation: CASSPGTARGNEQFF.

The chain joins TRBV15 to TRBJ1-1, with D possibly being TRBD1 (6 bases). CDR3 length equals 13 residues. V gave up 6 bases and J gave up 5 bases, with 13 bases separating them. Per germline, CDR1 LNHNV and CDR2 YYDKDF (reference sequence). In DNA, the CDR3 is TGTGCCACCAGTCGAAGGGGGGGGACTGAAGCTTTCTTT. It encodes CATSRRGGTEAFF.